This TCR beta chain appears in the sequencing data of a study of blood T cell repertoires in COVID-19. Looking at the study overall: From the United States, Italy and Spain came samples of acute and convalescent COVID-19. PBMCs, B-cell-depleted T cells, or T cells provided the cDNA or gDNA that made up the material.

The repertoire was sequenced with immunoSEQ multiplex PCR; TCRdb's copy has only in-frame clones and lacks some. Here the sample spans hundreds of thousands of clones, approximately 87% being singletons. The germline V gene has CDR1 SGHKS and CDR2 YYEKEE (reference sequence). The CDR3 runs 13 residues. Trimming cost V 10 bases and J 7 bases; bases outside gene matches: 10. Sequencing input: peripheral blood. This chain joins TRBV5-5 and TRBJ2-7; 11 nucleotides line up with TRBD1. This TCR was recovered from a man in his sixties who had recovered from COVID-19. In DNA form, the CDR3 reads TGTGCCTGGGGACAGGGGGATATGAGGGAGCAGTACTTC. This translates into CAWGQGDMREQYF.